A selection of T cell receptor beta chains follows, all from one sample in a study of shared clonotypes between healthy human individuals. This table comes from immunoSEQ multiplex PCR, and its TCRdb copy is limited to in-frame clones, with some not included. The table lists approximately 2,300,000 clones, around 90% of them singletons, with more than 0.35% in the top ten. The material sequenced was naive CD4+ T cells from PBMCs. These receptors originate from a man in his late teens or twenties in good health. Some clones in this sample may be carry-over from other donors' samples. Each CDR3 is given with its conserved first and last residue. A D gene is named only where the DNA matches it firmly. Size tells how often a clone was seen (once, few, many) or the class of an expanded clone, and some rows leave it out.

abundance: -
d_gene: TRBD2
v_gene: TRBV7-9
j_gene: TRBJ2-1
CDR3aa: CASSRTRVDEQFF
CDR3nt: TGTGCCAGCAGCCGGACTAGGGTCGATGAGCAGTTCTTC

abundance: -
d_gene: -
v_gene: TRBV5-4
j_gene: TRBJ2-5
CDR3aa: CASSPPGGGRETQYF
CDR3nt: TGTGCCAGCAGCCCTCCCGGAGGAGGGCGAGAGACCCAGTACTTC

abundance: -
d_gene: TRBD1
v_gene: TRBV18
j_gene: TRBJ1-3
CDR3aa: CASSPRQGPARSGNTIYF
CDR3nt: TGTGCCAGCTCACCTCGACAGGGGCCGGCGCGCTCTGGAAACACCATATATTTT

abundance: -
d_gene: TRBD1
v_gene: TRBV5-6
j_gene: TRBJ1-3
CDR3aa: CASSRPGQGALGSLDTIYF
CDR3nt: TGTGCCAGCAGCCGACCGGGACAGGGGGCTCTCGGGTCGTTGGACACCATATATTTT

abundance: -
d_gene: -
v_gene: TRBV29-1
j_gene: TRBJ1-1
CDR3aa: CSVRGLMNTEAFF
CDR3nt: TGCAGCGTTCGAGGTCTCATGAACACTGAAGCTTTCTTT

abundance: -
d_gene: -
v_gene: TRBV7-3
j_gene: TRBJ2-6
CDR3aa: CASSYTPGANVLTF
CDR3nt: TGTGCCAGCAGCTACACTCCGGGGGCCAACGTCCTGACTTTC

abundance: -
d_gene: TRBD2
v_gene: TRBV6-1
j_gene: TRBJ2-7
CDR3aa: CASSELAGGISYEQYF
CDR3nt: TGTGCCAGCAGTGAACTAGCGGGAGGGATCTCCTACGAGCAGTACTTC

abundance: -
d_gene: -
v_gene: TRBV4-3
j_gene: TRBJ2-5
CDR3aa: CASSQVNAGSQETQYF
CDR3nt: TGCGCCAGCAGCCAAGTAAATGCCGGGAGCCAAGAGACCCAGTACTTC

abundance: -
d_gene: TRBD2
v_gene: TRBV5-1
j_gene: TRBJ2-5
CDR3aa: CASSSGRDFEETQYF
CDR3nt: TGCGCCAGCAGTAGCGGGAGAGACTTCGAGGAGACCCAGTACTTC

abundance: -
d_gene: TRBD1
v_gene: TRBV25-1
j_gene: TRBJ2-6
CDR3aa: CASTRGQGKTNVLTF
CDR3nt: TGTGCCAGCACCAGAGGACAGGGCAAGACCAACGTCCTGACTTTC

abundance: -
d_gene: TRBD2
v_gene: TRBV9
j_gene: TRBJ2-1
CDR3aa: CASTYFCAGGPSAYNEQFF
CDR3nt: TGTGCCAGCACCTATTTCTGTGCGGGAGGACCCAGCGCCTACAATGAGCAGTTCTTC

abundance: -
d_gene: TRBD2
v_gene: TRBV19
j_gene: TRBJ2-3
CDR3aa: CASMPRQRDTDTQYF
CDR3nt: TGTGCCAGTATGCCCCGGCAGCGGGACACAGATACGCAGTATTTT

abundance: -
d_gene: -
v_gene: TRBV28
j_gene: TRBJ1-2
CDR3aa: CASNDWEGYGYTF
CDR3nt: TGTGCCAGCAACGATTGGGAGGGCTATGGCTACACCTTC

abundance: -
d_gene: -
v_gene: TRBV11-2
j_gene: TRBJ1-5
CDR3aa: CASSATGNQPQHF
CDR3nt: TGTGCCAGCAGCGCAACAGGGAATCAGCCCCAGCATTTT

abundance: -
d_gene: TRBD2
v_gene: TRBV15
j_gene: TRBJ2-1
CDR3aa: CATSLPPGTSALSSYNEQFF
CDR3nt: TGTGCCACCAGCCTCCCGCCCGGGACTAGCGCCTTAAGCTCCTACAATGAGCAGTTCTTC

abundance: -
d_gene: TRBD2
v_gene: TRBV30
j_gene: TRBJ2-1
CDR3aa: CAWTGLAGRHEQFF
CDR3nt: TGTGCCTGGACGGGACTAGCGGGACGCCATGAGCAGTTCTTC

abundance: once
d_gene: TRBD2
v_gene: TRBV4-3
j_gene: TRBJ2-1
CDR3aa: CASSQPGTSKSVEQFF
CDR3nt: TGCGCCAGCAGCCAGCCCGGGACTAGTAAAAGTGTTGAGCAGTTCTTC

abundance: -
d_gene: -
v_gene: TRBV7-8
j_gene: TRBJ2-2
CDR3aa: CASTSIEGAGGELFF
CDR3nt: TGTGCCAGCACCTCTATCGAGGGAGCGGGCGGGGAGCTGTTTTTT

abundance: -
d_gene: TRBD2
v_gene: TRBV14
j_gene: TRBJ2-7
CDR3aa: CASSQDSWASGRAYEQYF
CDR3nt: TGTGCCAGCAGCCAAGATTCATGGGCTAGCGGGAGGGCTTACGAGCAGTACTTC

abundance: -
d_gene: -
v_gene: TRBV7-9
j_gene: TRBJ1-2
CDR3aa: CASSERGGYTF
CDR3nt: TGTGCCAGCAGTGAACGGGGGGGCTACACCTTC

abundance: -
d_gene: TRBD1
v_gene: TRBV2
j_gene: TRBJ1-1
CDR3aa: CASSRQGSTEAFF
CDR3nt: TGTGCCAGCAGCCGACAGGGAAGCACTGAAGCTTTCTTT

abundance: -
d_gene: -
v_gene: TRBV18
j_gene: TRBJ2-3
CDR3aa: CASSPPADTQYF
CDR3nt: TGTGCCAGCTCACCCCCCGCAGATACGCAGTATTTT

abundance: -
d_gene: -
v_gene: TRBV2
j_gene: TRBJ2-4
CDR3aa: CASSGDQRLEYF
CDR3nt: TGTGCCAGCAGTGGAGACCAACGCCTTGAGTACTTC

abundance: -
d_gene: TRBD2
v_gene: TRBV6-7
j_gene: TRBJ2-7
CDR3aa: CASSKREGRNEQYF
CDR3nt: TGTGCCAGCAGTAAGCGGGAGGGCCGGAACGAGCAGTACTTC

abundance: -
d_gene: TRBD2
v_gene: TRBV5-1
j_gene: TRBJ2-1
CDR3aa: CASSLVSGRESEQFF
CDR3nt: TGCGCCAGCAGCTTGGTGAGCGGGAGGGAGAGTGAGCAGTTCTTC

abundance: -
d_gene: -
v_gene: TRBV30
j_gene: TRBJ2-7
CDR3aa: CACAVQGFSYEQYF
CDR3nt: TGTGCCTGTGCGGTCCAGGGCTTTTCCTACGAGCAGTACTTC

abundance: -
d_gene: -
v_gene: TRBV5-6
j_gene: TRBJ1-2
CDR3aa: CASSFVSSGYTF
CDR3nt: TGTGCCAGCAGCTTCGTATCCTCGGGCTACACCTTC

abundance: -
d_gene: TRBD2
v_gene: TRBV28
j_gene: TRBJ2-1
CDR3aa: CASSSLAGKPNEQFF
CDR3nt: TGTGCCAGCAGTTCACTAGCGGGAAAACCCAATGAGCAGTTCTTC

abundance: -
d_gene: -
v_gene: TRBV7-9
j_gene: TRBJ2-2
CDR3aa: CASSHDRYTGELFF
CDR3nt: TGTGCCAGCAGCCACGACAGGTACACCGGGGAGCTGTTTTTT

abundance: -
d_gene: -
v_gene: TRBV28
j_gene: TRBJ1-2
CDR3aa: CASSVDYGYTF
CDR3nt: TGTGCCAGCAGTGTAGACTATGGCTACACCTTC

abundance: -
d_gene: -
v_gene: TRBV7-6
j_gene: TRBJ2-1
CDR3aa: CASSSVGWNNEQFF
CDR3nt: TGTGCCAGCAGCTCAGTGGGATGGAACAATGAGCAGTTCTTC